This T cell receptor beta chain was identified during a study of radiation and T cells in renal cell carcinoma. In germline, CDR1 is MGHRA, CDR2 YSYEKL. The ends lost 0 bases at V and 10 bases at J; junction bases unmatched: 15. CDR3 length equals 18 residues. Assay: immunoSEQ multiplex PCR; the TCRdb copy retains only in-frame clones and omits some. The sample consists of under 100,000 clones, roughly 88% of them appearing once. Time point indicated: blood 4 weeks post-SBRT, at nephrectomy. Stated treatment: 15 Gy SBRT to primary tumor, nephrectomy 4 weeks later. The sample was blood, taken from a patient whose treatment included radiotherapy and nephrectomy. The sequence was obtained from a man aged 55-75 years with renal cell carcinoma. The V call is TRBV4-1, the J call TRBJ2-3, with TRBD2 matching over 11 bases. CDR3 coding DNA: TGCGCCAGCAGCCAAGATTTATTAGCTAGCGGGGGGTTAGGATCGCAGTATTTT. This sequence encodes CASSQDLLASGGLGSQYF.